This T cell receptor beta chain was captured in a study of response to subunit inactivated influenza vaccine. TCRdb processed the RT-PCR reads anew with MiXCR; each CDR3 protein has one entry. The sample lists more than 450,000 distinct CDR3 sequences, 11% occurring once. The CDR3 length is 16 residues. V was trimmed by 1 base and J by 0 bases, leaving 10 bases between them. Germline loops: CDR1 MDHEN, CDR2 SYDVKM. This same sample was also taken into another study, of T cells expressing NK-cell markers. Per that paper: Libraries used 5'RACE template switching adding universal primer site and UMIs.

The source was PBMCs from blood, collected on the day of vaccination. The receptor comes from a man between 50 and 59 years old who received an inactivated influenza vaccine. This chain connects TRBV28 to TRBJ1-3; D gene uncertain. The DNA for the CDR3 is TGTGCCAGCAGTTTATTTGAGAGCTTCTCTGGAAACACCATATATTTT. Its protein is CASSLFESFSGNTIYF.